These T cell receptor beta chains were read from a single sample in a study of somatic mutations in cytotoxic T cells in rheumatoid arthritis. Some clones are missing from TCRdb's copy, which holds only in-frame ones; the method was immunoSEQ multiplex PCR. In the table there are around 16,000 clones, roughly three quarters of which are singletons. Specimen: CD8+ T cells sorted from blood. Every receptor here comes from an adult with rheumatoid arthritis. CDR3s include the opening cysteine and the closing phenylalanine or tryptophan. Fields, in order: CDR3 DNA, CDR3 protein, V gene, J gene, clone size, D gene. D genes are given only for firm matches. Size values are once, few and many counts, or a class for expanded clones, and some rows have none.

TGCGCCAGCAGCCAAGACCAGCCGATGTGGTCCGATGAGCAGTTCTTC	CASSQDQPMWSDEQFF	TRBV4-3	TRBJ2-1	.	.
TGTGCCAGCAGTTTAGGGACTAGCGGGATAAAAGAGACCCAGTACTTC	CASSLGTSGIKETQYF	TRBV28	TRBJ2-5	.	TRBD2
TGTGCCAGCAGCTTATACAGGGGGAAATCGGAGACCCAGTACTTC	CASSLYRGKSETQYF	TRBV7-6	TRBJ2-5	.	TRBD1
TGTGCCAGCAGCGTAAATAGCGCTGGGGGAGAGACCCAGTACTTC	CASSVNSAGGETQYF	TRBV9	TRBJ2-5	few	.
TGTGCCAGCAGACCAAGCGGGAGGGCCGGTGAGCAGTTCTTC	CASRPSGRAGEQFF	TRBV7-9	TRBJ2-1	.	TRBD2
TGCGCCAGCAGCCAAGGGAACACTGAAGCTTTCTTT	CASSQGNTEAFF	TRBV4-1	TRBJ1-1	few	.
TGTGCCAGCAGTTACCCGTATAGCAATCAGCCCCAGCATTTT	CASSYPYSNQPQHF	TRBV28	TRBJ1-5	few	.
TGTGCCAGCAGCCAAGGGGACCGGGCTGAAGCTTTCTTT	CASSQGDRAEAFF	TRBV7-9	TRBJ1-1	.	.
TGCGCCAGCAGCCAAGGCCCCGGGGGGGGTTCCTCTGGGGCCAACGTCCTGACTTTC	CASSQGPGGGSSGANVLTF	TRBV4-3	TRBJ2-6	.	TRBD2
TGTGCCAGTAGTATATATCCTAGCGGCTACACCTCCTACGAGCAGTACTTC	CASSIYPSGYTSYEQYF	TRBV19	TRBJ2-7	.	TRBD2
TGTGCCAGCAGCTCCAGGGACAGGGCTACAGATACGCAGTATTTT	CASSSRDRATDTQYF	TRBV11-3	TRBJ2-3	once	TRBD1
TGTGCCAGCAGCCCCGGGACTAGCGGCTCCAATGAGCAGTTCTTC	CASSPGTSGSNEQFF	TRBV7-9	TRBJ2-1	.	TRBD2
TGTGCCAGTAGCCGGACAGGACTCTCCTACGAGCAGTACTTC	CASSRTGLSYEQYF	TRBV19	TRBJ2-7	.	TRBD1
TGTGCCAGCAGCGTAGGGGCAGGGGATCTCGAGCAGTACTTC	CASSVGAGDLEQYF	TRBV9	TRBJ2-7	.	.
TGTGCCAGCAGCGAGCGGAGCGAGCAGTACTTC	CASSERSEQYF	TRBV7-2	TRBJ2-7	.	.
TGTGCCAGCAGTTACCCGGAGCGGGGCGACTCCTACGAGCAGTACTTC	CASSYPERGDSYEQYF	TRBV6-5	TRBJ2-7	.	TRBD2
TGTGCCATCAGTGAGTCGAACTACTACACAGATACGCAGTATTTT	CAISESNYYTDTQYF	TRBV10-3	TRBJ2-3	.	.
TGTGCCAGCAGCTTAGTGATTGCAGGTAGGAATGAGCAGTTCTTC	CASSLVIAGRNEQFF	TRBV7-3	TRBJ2-1	.	.
TGTGCCAGCAGCTGGCCGGGACAGGGTGTAGGCGAGCAGTACTTC	CASSWPGQGVGEQYF	TRBV5-6	TRBJ2-7	.	TRBD1
TGTGCCAGCAGTCCCTACGGGACTAGCGGGAGCACAGATACGCAGTATTTT	CASSPYGTSGSTDTQYF	TRBV27	TRBJ2-3	.	TRBD2
TGTGCCAGCAGTGACTCTAGCGCACGCTCCTACAATGAGCAGTTCTTC	CASSDSSARSYNEQFF	TRBV6-4	TRBJ2-1	.	.
TGTGCCAGCAGTCTCGGGGGTGGGGGCGGCGAGCAGTACTTC	CASSLGGGGGEQYF	TRBV9	TRBJ2-7	.	.
TGTGCCAGCAGGAGGATTGCAGGGGGATCCCAAGAGACCCAGTACTTC	CASRRIAGGSQETQYF	TRBV28	TRBJ2-5	.	TRBD1
TGTGCCAGCAGCCCATCCTCCGGGAGGGCCCTGGTCGGGGAGCTGTTTTTT	CASSPSSGRALVGELFF	TRBV7-9	TRBJ2-2	.	TRBD2
TGCGCCAGCAGCCAAGATGTCAAAACAGCGTGGGACGAGCAGTACTTC	CASSQDVKTAWDEQYF	TRBV4-1	TRBJ2-7	.	.
TGCGCCAGCAGCCAAGGGGAAACGGGTTTCAATCAGCCCCAGCATTTT	CASSQGETGFNQPQHF	TRBV4-1	TRBJ1-5	.	.
TGCGCCAGCAGCTTGGCAGGGGCCTTCTCCTACGAGCAGTACTTC	CASSLAGAFSYEQYF	TRBV5-1	TRBJ2-7	.	.
TGCGCCAGCAGCCAAGATGGTCGGGGAGGCGGCTACACCTTC	CASSQDGRGGGYTF	TRBV4-1	TRBJ1-2	.	.
TGCAGCGTTGATGAGGGTACTGAAGCTTTCTTT	CSVDEGTEAFF	TRBV29-1	TRBJ1-1	.	.
TGTGCCATCAGTGAGGGGGCGGGAGGTAGCGAGCAGTTCTTC	CAISEGAGGSEQFF	TRBV10-3	TRBJ2-1	.	TRBD2
TGTGCCAGCAGTTCGGGGCGACTTAACTATGGCTACACCTTC	CASSSGRLNYGYTF	TRBV27	TRBJ1-2	.	.
TGTGCCAGCAGCCGAGGGGGGCGGAGATTCTCCTACAATGAGCAGTTCTTC	CASSRGGRRFSYNEQFF	TRBV7-8	TRBJ2-1	.	.
TGTGCCAGCAGCGTAGCCGGACTAGCGGACAGTAAAGGATTTGATACGCAGTATTTT	CASSVAGLADSKGFDTQYF	TRBV9	TRBJ2-3	.	TRBD2
TGTGCCAGCAGCCCCAGGGGAGACTATGGCTACACCTTC	CASSPRGDYGYTF	TRBV7-3	TRBJ1-2	.	.
TGTGCCAGCAGCCAGAAAGGGCAGGGGTCCTACAATGAGCAGTTCTTC	CASSQKGQGSYNEQFF	TRBV14	TRBJ2-1	once	.
TGTGCCAGCAGTTTCTCTGGGATTCAATACGAGCAGTACTTC	CASSFSGIQYEQYF	TRBV27	TRBJ2-7	.	.
TGCGCCAGCAGCCAAGATCGTCAGGACAGGGGGCTTTACGAGCAGTACTTC	CASSQDRQDRGLYEQYF	TRBV4-3	TRBJ2-7	.	TRBD1
TGTGCCAGCAGAAAACCCGGGGCCTGGACTTTCTTT	CASRKPGAWTFF	TRBV28	TRBJ1-1	.	.
TGTGCCAGCAGCTTAGATTCCCCCCAAGGAGAGCAGTTCTTC	CASSLDSPQGEQFF	TRBV7-6	TRBJ2-1	.	.
TGTGCCAGCAGTTTGCAGGGGGCAACTGAAGCTTTCTTT	CASSLQGATEAFF	TRBV27	TRBJ1-1	.	TRBD1
TGCGCCAGCAGCTTGGAGTCAGGGTCCGCCTACGAGCAGTACTTC	CASSLESGSAYEQYF	TRBV5-1	TRBJ2-7	.	.
TGTGCCAGCAGACTATCTGGCCCCGACGCTCACTCTGGGGCCAACGTCCTGACTTTC	CASRLSGPDAHSGANVLTF	TRBV27	TRBJ2-6	medium-sized	.
TGTGCCACCAGCCTAGACCCCCCAATGCGGGCAGATGACTATGGCTACACCTTC	CATSLDPPMRADDYGYTF	TRBV15	TRBJ1-2	.	.
TGTGCCAGCAGCCAAGAAGGGCCAGCGGGAGCCACCAATGAGCAGTTCTTC	CASSQEGPAGATNEQFF	TRBV4-2	TRBJ2-1	.	TRBD2
TGCGCCAGCAGCCAAGATCACGAGCAGTTCTTC	CASSQDHEQFF	TRBV4-1	TRBJ2-1	few	.
TGCGCCAGTAACGAGGAGGGGAACTACAATGAGCAGTTCTTC	CASNEEGNYNEQFF	TRBV5-1	TRBJ2-1	.	.
TGTGCCATCAAAGTCTTCCGGGCCGGGCTCTACGAGCAGTACTTC	CAIKVFRAGLYEQYF	TRBV10-3	TRBJ2-7	.	.
TGTGCCAGCAGCTTGGCCGGTCCGGACACAGACTTC	CASSLAGPDTDF	TRBV5-6	TRBJ2-7	.	.
TGTGCCAGCTCACCAGGGACTAGCGTAGATAAGCAGTTCTTC	CASSPGTSVDKQFF	TRBV18	TRBJ2-1	.	TRBD2
TGTGCCAGTAATCAGGGGCGAACTGAAGCTTTCTTT	CASNQGRTEAFF	TRBV19	TRBJ1-1	once	.
TGTGCCAGCAGCTTAGATCGGGTAAGACTAGCAAGGTATGAGCAGTTCTTC	CASSLDRVRLARYEQFF	TRBV11-3	TRBJ2-1	.	TRBD2
TGTGCCAGCAGTTACGACAGGAGACCTTACGAGCAGTACTTC	CASSYDRRPYEQYF	TRBV6-5	TRBJ2-7	.	.
TGTGCCAGCACCCAGCCGGGGAACGACTACGAGCAGTACTTC	CASTQPGNDYEQYF	TRBV2	TRBJ2-7	.	.
TGTGCCAGCAGCAATGGACGAAGCACAGATACGCAGTATTTT	CASSNGRSTDTQYF	TRBV5-4	TRBJ2-3	.	.
TGTGCCAGCAGAGAGATTAGCTCCTACGAGCAGTACTTC	CASREISSYEQYF	TRBV5-4	TRBJ2-7	.	.
TGTGCCAGCAGCCCGAGGTTTAGCGGCCGCTCTGGGGCCAACGTCCTGACTTTC	CASSPRFSGRSGANVLTF	TRBV7-9	TRBJ2-6	.	.
TGTGCCAGCAGTTTATCTACTCAGGGAACCCAGTACTTC	CASSLSTQGTQYF	TRBV28	TRBJ2-5	.	.
TGTGCCAGCAGCTTAGCCCACAGGGCTGACAATGAGCAGTTCTTC	CASSLAHRADNEQFF	TRBV11-3	TRBJ2-1	.	.
TGTGCCAGCAAATTGGGGGCGGGTAAACAGGAGCATCGGAGGGGCTATGGCTACACCTTC	CASKLGAGKQEHRRGYGYTF	TRBV27	TRBJ1-2	.	.